One sample yielded the 5 T cell receptor beta chains listed below, sequenced in a study of CD8+ T cells in alopecia areata. Regarding treatment: oral pan-JAK inhibitor, 5-10 mg twice daily. Following extraction, RNA underwent reverse transcription to cDNA, which served as the sequencing template. Profiled with immunoSEQ multiplex PCR; TCRdb holds only in-frame clones, not every one. In the table there are approximately 150,000 clones, less than 70% of which are singletons. The sequencing used CD4+ T cells sorted from blood, collected at week 24, from a patient treated with tofacitinib. All receptors come from a human donor with alopecia areata.

The V and J genes are TRBV6-5 and TRBJ2-5; D is perhaps TRBD1 or TRBD2 (6 bases each). Germline V CDR1 and CDR2: MNHEY, SVGAGI. With 2 bases removed from V and 5 bases from J, the gap between germline ends came to 15 bases. The CDR3 runs to 15 residues. DNA for the CDR3: TGTGCCAGCAGTTACGTTCGGGGGCGCTGGGAGACCCAGTACTTC. The encoded protein is CASSYVRGRWETQYF.

The rearrangement links TRBV18 to TRBJ2-3; D unresolved. The CDR3 runs 14 residues. Germline CDR1 and CDR2: KGHSH and LQKENI. V was trimmed by 3 bases and J by 0 bases, leaving 7 bases between them. DNA for the CDR3: TGTGCCAGCTCACCTGGGTTTAGCACAGATACGCAGTATTTT. It specifies CASSPGFSTDTQYF.

Points on this clone: A read error may produce the germline difference seen at one junction end. The chain carries TRBV10-3 and TRBJ1-1; 12 bases are shared with TRBD1. Germline CDR1 and CDR2: ENHRY and SYGVKD. CDR3 length equals 15 residues. The DNA of the CDR3 is TGTGCCAGCAGTGAACCGGGACAGGGGGCAACCGAAGCTTTCTTT. This sequence encodes CASSEPGQGATEAFF.

This clone was seen a few times. This chain connects TRBV5-1 to TRBJ1-5; tentative D call: TRBD1 (6 bases). CDR3 length equals 19 residues. V shed 4 bases and J shed 2 bases, with 25 bases lying between them. The germline V gene has CDR1 SGHRS and CDR2 YFSETQ. The CDR3 nucleotides read TGCGCCAGCAGCCTGTGGACAGTTCCACCAACAAGCGGCAATCAGCCCCAGCATTTT. Its translation: CASSLWTVPPTSGNQPQHF.

This sequence joins TRBV4-1 and TRBJ2-5, with 13 bases aligning to TRBD2. The ends lost 0 bases at V and 3 bases at J; junction bases unmatched: 4. The germline CDR1 and CDR2 sequences are MGHRA and YSYEKL. CDR3 length equals 17 residues. This chain's CDR3 is CASSQDSGLAGEETQYF. CDR3 coding DNA: TGCGCCAGCAGCCAAGATTCAGGACTAGCGGGGGAAGAGACCCAGTACTTC.